The 30 T cell receptor beta chains below were found in one sample sequenced in a study of T cells in tuberculosis (dated by TCRdb to the late 2010s). The label giving this sample's time point can be read as: new active TB diagnosis, blood taken before or within 7 days of starting treatment. Libraries came from the immunoSEQ multiplex PCR assay. This immuneACCESS table, as held by TCRdb, lists in-frame sequences with V and J called but not all clones. Of the missing ones, under half trace to an unresolved V gene in checked studies; the others have no known cause. In this sample the table shows about 33,000 clones, around 90% of which occur a single time. Around 7% of the sample lies in the top ten. Specimen: PBMCs, collected at tuberculosis diagnosis. The receptors originated from an adult with tuberculosis. Some clones in this sample may be carry-over from other donors' samples.

The V call is TRBV7-2, the J call TRBJ2-7, with 10 bases aligning to TRBD2. CDR1 is SGHTA, CDR2 FQGNSA, per germline. The V gene end was trimmed by 2 bases and the J gene end by 5 bases; junction bases not matched to a gene: 6. The CDR3 extends over 15 amino acids. The CDR3 nucleotides are TGTGCCAGCAGCTTAAAAGCGGGGGGGCCCGACGAGCAGTACTTC. Its translation: CASSLKAGGPDEQYF.

The V call is TRBV4-1, the J call TRBJ2-5, with D maybe TRBD1 (5 bases). The germline gives CDR1 MGHRA, CDR2 YSYEKL. The V end was cut by 0 bases, the J end by 5 bases, with 16 bases between. CDR3 length: 16 amino acids. The CDR3 here is CASSQDAPGKHETQYF. The CDR3 DNA follows: TGCGCCAGCAGCCAAGACGCCCCAGGGAAGCACGAGACCCAGTACTTC.

The chain links TRBV27 to TRBJ2-2, with 10 positions matching TRBD1. The CDR3 is made up of 16 amino acids. V lost 3 bases, J lost 5 bases, and 6 bases stayed unmatched. CDR1 and CDR2 (germline): MNHEY, SMNVEV (reference sequence). The CDR3 reads CASSFGGTGATGELFF. The CDR3 DNA reads as TGTGCCAGCAGTTTCGGAGGGACAGGGGCTACCGGGGAGCTGTTTTTT.

The rearrangement uses TRBV7-2 and TRBJ2-7; 9 bases match TRBD2. The CDR3 is 15 residues long. Germline CDR1 reads SGHTA; CDR2 reads FQGNSA. V lost 5 bases to trimming and J lost 4 bases; unmatched junction nucleotides: 9. As DNA, the CDR3 is TGTGCCAGCAGCGCCGTGCGGGGGGGCCAATACGAGCAGTACTTC. The encoded protein is CASSAVRGGQYEQYF. The whole variable domain, filled in from reference TRBV7-2 and TRBJ2-7, reads GAGVSQSPSNKVTEKGKDVELRCDPISGHTALYWYRQSLGQGLEFLIYFQGNSAPDKSGLPSDRFSAERTGGSVSTLTIQRTQQEDSAVYLCASSAVRGGQYEQYFGPGTRLTVT.

About this clone: Compared with germline, one end of the junction differs, possibly owing to a read error. The sample carries other DNA sequences with the same CDR3. The CDR3 loop reads CASSEISWGQGFSPLHF. In DNA, the CDR3 is TGCGCCAGCAGTGAAATTTCGTGGGGACAGGGGTTTTCACCCCTCCACTTT. The genes are TRBV6-1 and TRBJ1-6, with 10 positions matching TRBD1. In germline, CDR1 is MNHNS, CDR2 SASEGT. The CDR3 covers 17 residues.

The genes are TRBV27 and TRBJ1-5; 10 bases match TRBD1. CDR3 size: 18 residues. V was pared by 5 bases and J by 1 base, with 11 bases of the junction left unmatched. Germline lookup yields CDR1 MNHEY and CDR2 SMNVEV (reference sequence). The CDR3 sequence is CASSGSGTGVGSNQPQHF. The CDR3 DNA reads TGTGCCAGCAGTGGCTCTGGGACAGGGGTCGGCAGCAATCAGCCCCAGCATTTT.

This chain links TRBV6-5 with TRBJ2-3; the match to TRBD2 covers 10 bases. The junction had 3 bases not matched to a gene; V was cut back by 6 bases and J by 0 bases. From germline, CDR1 is MNHEY and CDR2 SVGAGI. The length of the CDR3 is 15 residues. In DNA, the CDR3 is TGTGCCAGCAGCCAGGGACTAGCGAGCACAGATACGCAGTATTTT. Translated: CASSQGLASTDTQYF.

The V gene is TRBV11-2, the J gene TRBJ2-7, with D possibly matching TRBD1 (5 bases). Germline V gives CDR1 SGHAT, CDR2 FQNNGV. The CDR3 consists of 14 residues. V shed 0 bases and J shed 2 bases, with 8 bases lying between them. The chain's CDR3 is CASSLETGTYEQYF. The DNA for the CDR3 is TGTGCCAGCAGCTTAGAAACAGGAACCTACGAGCAGTACTTC.

The chain joins TRBV7-9 to TRBJ1-1; D unclear. Germline V gives CDR1 SEHNR, CDR2 FQNEAQ (reference sequence). This CDR3 has 14 amino acids. V was clipped by 3 bases and J by 0 bases, with 8 bases between them. In DNA, the CDR3 is TGTGCCAGCAGCTTGGGCAGTCTGAACACTGAAGCTTTCTTT. Translating it yields CASSLGSLNTEAFF.

The chain carries TRBV9 and TRBJ1-2; 8 nucleotides match TRBD1. The CDR3 is made up of 12 amino acids. Trimming at V came to 3 bases and at J to 7 bases, leaving 2 bases not matched to a gene. Per the germline V gene, CDR1 is SGDLS and CDR2 is YYNGEE. Here the CDR3 DNA reads TGTGCCAGCAGCGAAGACAGGGGTGGCTACACCTTC. This gives the protein CASSEDRGGYTF. The whole variable domain, filled in from reference TRBV9 and TRBJ1-2, reads DSGVTQTPKHLITATGQRVTLRCSPRSGDLSVYWYQQSLDQGLQFLIQYYNGEERAKGNILERFSAQQFPDLHSELNLSSLELGDSALYFCASSEDRGGYTFGSGTRLTVV.

The chain recombines TRBV2 with TRBJ1-4, with TRBD1 matching over 7 bases. The V gene's germline CDR1 is SNHLY and CDR2 FYNNEI. Trimming took 5 bases from V and 4 from J; bases not matched to a gene: 7. The CDR3 contains 15 residues. CDR3 coding DNA: TGTGCCAGCAGTAGGACAGGACTTTATAATGAAAAACTGTTTTTT. The encoded protein is CASSRTGLYNEKLFF.

J is TRBJ2-3 and V is TRBV2, with D tentatively TRBD2 (5 bases). The CDR3 length is 16 residues. The V gene's germline CDR1 is SNHLY and CDR2 FYNNEI. Deletions cut 7 bases from V and 0 bases from J, with 17 bases between. The CDR3: CASTPPDSFSTDTQYF. The CDR3 DNA reads TGTGCCAGCACCCCCCCGGACTCGTTTAGCACAGATACGCAGTATTTT.

This clone was counted only a few times. The chain has TRBV5-4 and TRBJ2-5; the match to TRBD1 covers 9 bases. V lost 10 bases to trimming and J lost 5 bases; unmatched junction nucleotides: 12. CDR3 length: 14 residues. Germline CDR1 is SGHNT and CDR2 is YYREEE (reference sequence). The CDR3 nucleotides are TGTGCCGGCACCTTACAGGGGGCTGTGGAGACCCAGTACTTC. It is translated as CAGTLQGAVETQYF.

This chain uses TRBV25-1 with TRBJ2-3; possible D gene TRBD2, 7 bases. Trimming stripped 2 bases from V and 2 bases from J, with 17 bases between. The germline V gene encodes CDR1 MGHDK and CDR2 SYGVNS. This CDR3 region has 17 residues. The CDR3 loop reads CASSERFGAGATDTQYF. CDR3 DNA sequence: TGTGCCAGCAGTGAACGGTTCGGGGCGGGGGCCACAGATACGCAGTATTTT.

CDR3: CATSSPRPGTGGDIQYF. The CDR3 nucleotides read TGTGCCACCAGCAGCCCTCGCCCCGGGACAGGGGGGGACATTCAGTACTTC. The rearrangement links TRBV15 to TRBJ2-4, with 11 bases fitting TRBD1. Germline CDR1 reads LNHNV; CDR2 reads YYDKDF (reference sequence). V shed 3 bases, J shed 8 bases, and the junction held 12 bases outside the gene matches. The CDR3 spans 17 residues.

The chain uses TRBV18 and TRBJ2-3; possibly TRBD1 for D (6 bases). Trimming cost V 4 bases and J 1 base, with 12 bases left between them. The CDR3 has 15 residues. Germline values: CDR1 KGHSH, CDR2 LQKENI. CDR3 DNA sequence: TGTGCCAGCTCACTCGACAGGAGACGCACAGATACGCAGTATTTT. The encoded protein is CASSLDRRRTDTQYF.

The chain is built from TRBV6-5 and TRBJ2-7; possibly TRBD2 for D (6 bases). The CDR3 contains 13 residues. In germline, CDR1 is MNHEY, CDR2 SVGAGI. V lost 10 bases and J lost 2, with 15 bases in between. DNA for the CDR3: TGTGCCACCCAGGCGGGAAACACCTACGAGCAGTACTTC. Protein product: CATQAGNTYEQYF.

The chain combines TRBV19 with TRBJ2-5; D not resolved. The CDR3 covers 13 residues. Germline assignment: CDR1 LNHDA and CDR2 SQIVND (reference sequence). Trimming shortened V by 5 bases and J by 4 bases, and 11 bases separated the two germline ends. DNA for the CDR3: TGTGCCAGTAGTGTTGTGCCGGGAGAGACCCAGTACTTC. It yields the protein CASSVVPGETQYF.

V gene TRBV9 combines with J gene TRBJ2-7; TRBD1 agrees at 7 bases. In germline, CDR1 is SGDLS, CDR2 YYNGEE. This CDR3 is 14 amino acids long. With V trimmed by 0 bases and J by 1 base, 1 base remained unmatched. The CDR3 is CASSVGDRSYEQYF. As DNA, the CDR3 is TGTGCCAGCAGCGTAGGGGACAGATCCTACGAGCAGTACTTC.

V is TRBV20-1 and J is TRBJ1-2, with 8 bases aligning to TRBD1. The CDR3 runs to 11 residues. From germline, CDR1 is DFQATT and CDR2 SNEGSKA (reference sequence). With 6 bases clipped from V and 8 bases from J, the junction kept 5 bases outside the gene matches. As DNA, the CDR3 is TGCAGTGCGCAGGGGGCGGAGGGCTACACCTTC. This sequence encodes CSAQGAEGYTF.

V usage is TRBV18 and J usage is TRBJ2-2, with TRBD2 identical over 7 bases. Losses at the gene ends were 3 bases for V and 5 bases for J; bases not matched to a gene: 6. Germline CDR1 reads KGHSH; CDR2 reads LQKENI. The CDR3 is 15 amino acids. CDR3 DNA: TGTGCCAGCTCACCGGGAGGGCCAAGGACCGGGGAGCTGTTTTTT. The encoded protein is CASSPGGPRTGELFF.

This chain uses TRBV5-1 with TRBJ2-3, with D maybe TRBD1 (6 bases). CDR1 SGHRS and CDR2 YFSETQ come from the germline V gene. The length of the CDR3 is 15 residues. Trimming cost V 7 bases and J 3 bases, with 18 bases left between them. The CDR3 region has the DNA TGCGCCAGCGCCACTTCAGGGGTTGGTACAGATACGCAGTATTTT. It yields the protein CASATSGVGTDTQYF.

This chain connects TRBV30 to TRBJ2-7, with D possibly being TRBD1 (6 bases). The CDR3 is 15 residues long. CDR1 GTSNPN and CDR2 SVGIG come from the germline V gene (reference sequence). V was cut by 3 bases and J by 0 bases, with 15 bases left in between. CDR3 in DNA: TGTGCCTGGAGCTATGGTAGGGGGAGCTCCTACGAGCAGTACTTC. Encoded protein: CAWSYGRGSSYEQYF. Using reference TRBV30 and TRBJ2-7 for the parts outside the CDR3, the full variable domain is SQTIHQWPATLVQPVGSPLSLECTVEGTSNPNLYWYRQAAGRGLQLLFYSVGIGQISSEVPQNLSASRPQDRQFILSSKKLLLSDSGFYLCAWSYGRGSSYEQYFGPGTRLTVT.

This clone appeared once. The chain joins TRBV7-2 to TRBJ1-2, with D maybe TRBD1 (5 bases). This CDR3 contains 16 residues. CDR1 and CDR2 from the germline V gene are SGHTA and FQGNSA. V was shortened by 5 bases and J by 6 bases, with 22 bases between the two germline ends. As DNA, the CDR3 is TGTGCCAGCAGCCCAGGGAGGTTGCCCCGGCGGGATGGCTACACCTTC. This encodes CASSPGRLPRRDGYTF.

The rearrangement joins TRBV5-1 to TRBJ2-2, with TRBD1 matching over 7 bases. Germline V CDR1 and CDR2: SGHRS, YFSETQ. V shed 3 bases, J shed 4 bases, and the junction held 6 bases outside the gene matches. This CDR3 comprises 15 residues. CDR3 DNA sequence: TGCGCCAGCAGCTGGGACAGTTTTAGCACCGGGGAGCTGTTTTTT. Its protein product is CASSWDSFSTGELFF.

This chain links TRBV5-8 with TRBJ1-5; 11 bases line up with TRBD1. Germline V gives CDR1 SGHTS, CDR2 YDEGEE. Unmatched junction bases numbered 11, after V lost 4 bases and J lost 2 bases. CDR3 length: 18 residues. The CDR3 sequence is CASSPGDRGIFRNQPQHF. The DNA for the CDR3 is TGTGCCAGCAGCCCCGGGGACAGGGGGATCTTTCGCAATCAGCCCCAGCATTTT.

V and J are TRBV27 and TRBJ2-3; 10 bases line up with TRBD1. The CDR3 is 19 amino acids. Trimming removed 2 bases from V and 3 bases from J; junction bases left unmatched: 14. Germline-derived CDR1 and CDR2 are MNHEY and SMNVEV (reference sequence). The CDR3 region is CASSLRPPGQGEKTDTQYF. In DNA, the CDR3 is TGTGCCAGCAGTTTAAGACCCCCTGGACAGGGGGAGAAGACAGATACGCAGTATTTT.

V usage is TRBV6-4 and J usage is TRBJ2-1; 11 bases line up with TRBD2. The J segment lost 8 bases and the V segment lost 0 bases, leaving 3 bases of the junction unmatched. Germline assignment: CDR1 MRHNA and CDR2 SNTAGT. CDR3 length: 15 amino acids. CDR3 DNA sequence: TGTGCCAGCAGTGACTCCACTAGCGGGGGCGATGAGCAGTTCTTC. It encodes CASSDSTSGGDEQFF.

The V call is TRBV7-2, the J call TRBJ2-7; 7 bases agree with TRBD2. V shed 1 base and J 6 bases; nucleotides not matched to a gene: 12. The CDR3 runs 16 residues. Germline values: CDR1 SGHTA, CDR2 FQGNSA. CDR3 loop: CASSLVGGEFFVEQYF. DNA for the CDR3: TGTGCCAGCAGCTTAGTGGGGGGGGAATTCTTCGTCGAGCAGTACTTC.

This chain connects TRBV9 to TRBJ1-3, with D possibly TRBD1 on 5 matching bases. Germline values: CDR1 SGDLS, CDR2 YYNGEE. V was cut by 7 bases and J by 3 bases, with 14 bases left in between. This CDR3 comprises 14 residues. This chain's CDR3 is CASAGGTSGNTIYF. The CDR3 DNA reads TGTGCCAGCGCCGGGGGTACGAGTGGAAACACCATATATTTT.